These 15 T cell receptor beta chains were all obtained from the same sample, sequenced in a study of early T cells in non-severe SARS-CoV-2 infection. One entry per CDR3 protein, called by TCRdb with MiXCR from the 5' RACE reads. The sample holds some 59,000 distinct CDR3 sequences, 10% seen once. Source material: whole blood. The receptors here all came from an adult who was a healthcare worker with PCR-confirmed SARS-CoV-2 infection or an uninfected control (not recorded which).

This clonotype was picked up many times. CDR3 protein: CASTSDAYEQYF. The CDR3 nucleotides are TGTGCCAGCACGTCAGACGCCTACGAGCAGTACTTC. This sequence joins TRBV2 and TRBJ2-7; no clear D. CDR3 length: 12 residues. The germline CDR1 and CDR2 sequences are SNHLY and FYNNEI. V shed 7 bases and J shed 2 bases, with 9 bases lying between them. Variable domain in full (rest from reference TRBV2 and TRBJ2-7): EPEVTQTPSHQVTQMGQEVILRCVPISNHLYFYWYRQILGQKVEFLVSFYNNEISEKSEIFDDQFSVERPDGSNFTLKIRSTKLEDSAMYFCASTSDAYEQYFGPGTRLTVT.

The table lists this clonotype with a few counts. This chain's CDR3 is CASSEMFQETQYF. The CDR3 coding sequence is TGTGCCAGCAGTGAGATGTTCCAAGAGACCCAGTACTTC. The rearrangement joins TRBV28 to TRBJ2-5; D is uncertain. Between the trimmed V and J ends, which lost 5 bases and 1 base, there was a span of 8 bases. Germline CDR1 is MDHEN and CDR2 is SYDVKM. This CDR3 is built from 13 residues.

This clonotype appeared many times. The chain has TRBV20-1 and TRBJ2-5, with 7 bases matching TRBD1. The V gene end was trimmed by 3 bases and the J gene end by 2 bases; junction bases not matched to a gene: 9. This CDR3 has 15 amino acids. Germline CDR1 and CDR2: DFQATT and SNEGSKA (reference sequence). Here the CDR3 reads CSASIGDSPQETQYF. DNA for the CDR3: TGCAGTGCTAGTATTGGGGACAGCCCTCAAGAGACCCAGTACTTC.

This clonotype has at least ten counts. This chain connects TRBV9 to TRBJ2-1; no reliable D call. Per germline, CDR1 SGDLS and CDR2 YYNGEE. The CDR3 covers 13 residues. Trimming stripped 0 bases from V and 2 bases from J, with 3 bases between. The CDR3, as DNA: TGTGCCAGCAGCGTAGCCACCTACAATGAGCAGTTCTTC. Protein: CASSVATYNEQFF. Combining the CDR3 with reference TRBV9 and TRBJ2-1 gives the whole variable domain DSGVTQTPKHLITATGQRVTLRCSPRSGDLSVYWYQQSLDQGLQFLIQYYNGEERAKGNILERFSAQQFPDLHSELNLSSLELGDSALYFCASSVATYNEQFFGPGTRLTVL.

The chain uses TRBV12-3 or TRBV12-4 and TRBJ1-4; D is perhaps TRBD1 (6 bases). The CDR3 has 15 residues. The V end lost 5 bases, the J end lost 8 bases, and 18 bases lay between the germline ends. The CDR3 reads CASSKPGVFWEKLFF. In DNA, the CDR3 is TGTGCCAGCAGTAAACCAGGGGTTTTTTGGGAAAAACTGTTTTTT.

Only a few counts were recorded for this clonotype. This chain joins TRBV7-9 and TRBJ2-2, with D possibly being TRBD1 (6 bases). The CDR3 covers 13 residues. Germline V gene lookup returns CDR1 SEHNR and CDR2 FQNEAQ (reference sequence). V lost 9 bases and J 0 bases, leaving 8 bases between the germline ends. CDR3 in DNA: TGTGCCAGGAGGGACACGAACACCGGGGAGCTGTTTTTT. The encoded protein is CARRDTNTGELFF. Together with reference TRBV7-9 and TRBJ2-2, the CDR3 gives the full variable domain: DTGVSQNPRHKITKRGQNVTFRCDPISEHNRLYWYRQTLGQGPEFLTYFQNEAQLEKSRLLSDRFSAERPKGSFSTLEIQRTEQGDSAMYLCARRDTNTGELFFGEGSRLTVL.

This clonotype was counted at least ten times. The CDR3 is CASSLVSDYNEQFF. CDR3 sequence (DNA): TGCGCCAGCAGCTTGGTGAGCGATTACAATGAGCAGTTCTTC. This chain connects TRBV5-1 to TRBJ2-1, with no clear D. The germline gives CDR1 SGHRS, CDR2 YFSETQ. The V and J ends lost 0 bases and 4 bases respectively, with 8 bases between them. The CDR3 totals 14 residues.

This chain uses TRBV6-2 or TRBV6-3 with TRBJ2-5, with 8 bases matching TRBD2. The CDR3 length is 17 residues. J gave up 0 bases and V 0 bases, and 6 bases lay outside the gene matches. The germline gives CDR1 MNHEY, CDR2 SVGEGT. The CDR3 loop reads CASSYSKGGGYQETQYF. The CDR3 DNA is TGTGCCAGCAGTTACTCAAAAGGCGGGGGGTACCAAGAGACCCAGTACTTC.

This clonotype was seen only a few times. The rearrangement uses TRBV3-1 and TRBJ2-2, with 8 nucleotides matching TRBD2. This CDR3 is built from 17 residues. CDR1 is LGHDT, CDR2 YNNKEL, per germline (reference sequence). V lost 0 bases to trimming and J lost 6 bases; unmatched junction nucleotides: 9. DNA of the CDR3: TGTGCCAGCAGCCAAGACGGATTAGCGGGAAGGGCCGGGGAGCTGTTTTTT. This sequence encodes CASSQDGLAGRAGELFF.

The chain joins TRBV29-1 to TRBJ2-5; D remains unclear. This CDR3 has 12 residues. CDR1 and CDR2 (germline): SQVTM, ANQGSEA. Trimming removed 0 bases at V and 6 bases at J, with 8 bases between. The DNA for the CDR3 is TGCAGCGTTGAAGATTGGGATCAGACCCAGTACTTC. Translation: CSVEDWDQTQYF. The full variable domain, with the rest looked up from reference TRBV29-1 and TRBJ2-5, is SAVISQKPSRDICQRGTSLTIQCQVDSQVTMMFWYRQQPGQSLTLIATANQGSEATYESGFVIDKFPISRPNLTFSTLTVSNMSPEDSSIYLCSVEDWDQTQYFGPGTRLLVL.

This clonotype was counted many times. The chain's CDR3 is CATSEWREDTQYF. The CDR3 DNA reads TGTGCCACCAGTGAATGGCGGGAGGATACGCAGTATTTT. The chain links TRBV24-1 to TRBJ2-3; 7 bases map to TRBD2. Germline V gene lookup returns CDR1 KGHDR and CDR2 SFDVKD. The CDR3 loop spans 13 amino acids. V lost 4 bases and J lost 6; bases outside the gene matches: 3.

The chain uses TRBV5-8 and TRBJ1-1; no reliable D call. V was pared by 0 bases and J by 5 bases, with 11 bases between. CDR1 is SGHTS, CDR2 YDEGEE, per germline. CDR3 length equals 14 residues. The CDR3 coding sequence is TGTGCCAGCAGCTTGGTTGTGGTGGGGACTGAAGCTTTCTTT. Translation: CASSLVVVGTEAFF.

This clonotype was observed at least ten times. This rearrangement joins TRBV19 to TRBJ1-1; D is perhaps TRBD1 (5 bases). Trimming pared 3 bases from V and 4 bases from J, leaving 12 bases between. The CDR3 covers 14 residues. Germline-derived CDR1 and CDR2 are LNHDA and SQIVND (reference sequence). The DNA for the CDR3 is TGTGCCAGTAGTATTCCAGGGTTTGGCACTGAAGCTTTCTTT. Translated, it gives CASSIPGFGTEAFF.

This clonotype appeared a few times. The junction shows a germline mismatch at one end, possibly a read error. V gene TRBV19 combines with J gene TRBJ2-2; 14 bases are shared with TRBD2. Germline loops: CDR1 LNHDA, CDR2 SQIVND (reference sequence). CDR3 size: 18 residues. CDR3 in amino acids: CASSTGTSGSVSTGELFF. The CDR3 DNA reads as TGTGCCAGCAGTACCGGGACTAGCGGGAGTGTTAGCACCGGGGAGCTGTTTTTT.

This clonotype showed up many times. The chain combines TRBV4-1 with TRBJ1-4; 7 positions match TRBD1. With 4 bases clipped from V and 7 bases from J, the junction kept 12 bases outside the gene matches. The length of the CDR3 is 16 residues. Per the germline V gene, CDR1 is MGHRA and CDR2 is YSYEKL. CDR3 sequence (DNA): TGCGCCAGCAGCCGCAGGTTCGAGACAGGGAGTGAAAAACTGTTTTTT. It encodes CASSRRFETGSEKLFF.